The T cell receptor (beta chain) described here comes from a study of blood T cell repertoires in COVID-19. Sequenced by immunoSEQ multiplex PCR; TCRdb stores in-frame clones only, minus some. The data show 240,000 or so clones, about 90% seen once. CDR3 length: 15 residues. Germline V lookup: CDR1 SQVTM, CDR2 ANQGSEA. Trimming took 3 bases from V and 4 from J; bases not matched to a gene: 8. The sequence was collected from a woman aged 30 to 39 who had recovered from COVID-19. Sequencing was done on a sample of peripheral blood. The rearrangement joins TRBV29-1 to TRBJ2-5, with TRBD2 identical over 10 bases. CDR3 in amino acids: CSVEDYSGGRETQYF. CDR3 coding DNA: TGCAGCGTTGAGGATTATAGCGGGGGGAGAGAGACCCAGTACTTC.